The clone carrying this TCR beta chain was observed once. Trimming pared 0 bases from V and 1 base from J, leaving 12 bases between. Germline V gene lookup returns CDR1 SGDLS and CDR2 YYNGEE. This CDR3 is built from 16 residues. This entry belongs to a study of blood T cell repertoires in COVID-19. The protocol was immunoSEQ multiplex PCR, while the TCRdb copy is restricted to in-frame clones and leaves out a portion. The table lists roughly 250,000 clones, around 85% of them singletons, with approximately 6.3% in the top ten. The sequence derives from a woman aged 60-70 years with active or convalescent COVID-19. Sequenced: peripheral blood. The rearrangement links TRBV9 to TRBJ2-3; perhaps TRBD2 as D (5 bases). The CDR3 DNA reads TGTGCCAGCAGCGTAGAAGGAGGAGAGGGCACAGATACGCAGTATTTT. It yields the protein CASSVEGGEGTDTQYF.